This TCR beta chain was found in a study of cytomegalovirus exposure and HLA in healthy donors. On this clone itself: Its specificity is not known.

Study-level results: TCR beta sequences numbering under 20,000 were associated with HLA alleles at 0.05 false discovery rate in a later analysis.

PCR involved 60 Vbeta and 13 Jbeta primers. Assay: immunoSEQ multiplex PCR; the TCRdb copy retains only in-frame clones and omits some. The data contain 110,000 to 150,000 clones, 80% of them seen just once; the ten biggest clones take up 1.2%. The sequencing sample was made of PBMCs. The origin of this receptor is a female donor in good health and CMV-seronegative.

Here the CDR3 reads CASSFFLAGVRNEQFF. The CDR3 nucleotides read TGTGCCAGCAGCTTCTTCCTAGCGGGAGTCCGCAATGAGCAGTTCTTC. The chain links TRBV5-4 to TRBJ2-1; TRBD2 aligns across 10 bases. Germline V lookup: CDR1 SGHNT, CDR2 YYREEE (reference sequence). Germline trimming cut 2 bases from V and 6 bases from J; bases unmatched to any gene: 8. The CDR3 is 16 amino acids.